This T cell receptor beta chain emerged from a study of shared clonotypes between healthy human individuals. The sorted-subset replicate PCRs were given 200 ng DNA, which is some 29,000 T cell genomes. The assay was immunoSEQ multiplex PCR, and TCRdb's table has in-frame clones only and misses some. Among more than 2,000,000 clones listed, just over 90% were seen once. About this clone itself: The antigen remains unidentified.

Donors had no recently reported acute infections or vaccinations and were HIV-negative. Findings and limits, study-wide: The sampled material consisted only of blood, and tissue repertoires are likely to differ.

The sequencing sample was made of naive CD4+ T cells sorted from blood. Subset meaning: CD45RA+ positively selected. The receptor was derived from a man between 18 and 35 years old in good health.

CDR3 DNA sequence: TGTGCCAGCAGTGAGACAGATCCGGGGACAGATACGCAGTATTTT. This translates into CASSETDPGTDTQYF. This chain links TRBV25-1 with TRBJ2-3; D assignment may be TRBD1 or TRBD2 (5 bases each). There are 15 residues in the CDR3. V was trimmed by 3 bases and J by 3 bases, leaving 13 bases between them. Per germline, CDR1 MGHDK and CDR2 SYGVNS.